The source of this TCR beta chain is a study of shared clonotypes between healthy human individuals. This CDR3 has 13 residues. Per germline, CDR1 MNHEY and CDR2 SMNVEV (reference sequence). Trimming removed 3 bases at V and 4 bases at J, with 9 bases between. Original processing notes: ImmunoSEQ junction-only sequences lacked quality scores, so their filtering differed. Some clones are missing from TCRdb's copy, which holds only in-frame ones; the method was immunoSEQ multiplex PCR. The D gene and trimming were derived from the DNA, and the V and J assignments and clone size from that table. The sample has under 2,500,000 clones, almost 96% seen once. As regards this clone: Different DNA sequences within this sample yield the same CDR3.

Material: naive CD4+ T cells sorted from blood. Subset noted: CD45RA+ positively selected. This TCR derives from a man younger than 30 in good health. V is TRBV27 and J is TRBJ2-5; the D gene is possibly TRBD2 (6 bases). For the CDR3, the DNA is TGTGCCAGCAGTTTGGAGGGGAGAGAGACCCAGTACTTC. Residues: CASSLEGRETQYF.